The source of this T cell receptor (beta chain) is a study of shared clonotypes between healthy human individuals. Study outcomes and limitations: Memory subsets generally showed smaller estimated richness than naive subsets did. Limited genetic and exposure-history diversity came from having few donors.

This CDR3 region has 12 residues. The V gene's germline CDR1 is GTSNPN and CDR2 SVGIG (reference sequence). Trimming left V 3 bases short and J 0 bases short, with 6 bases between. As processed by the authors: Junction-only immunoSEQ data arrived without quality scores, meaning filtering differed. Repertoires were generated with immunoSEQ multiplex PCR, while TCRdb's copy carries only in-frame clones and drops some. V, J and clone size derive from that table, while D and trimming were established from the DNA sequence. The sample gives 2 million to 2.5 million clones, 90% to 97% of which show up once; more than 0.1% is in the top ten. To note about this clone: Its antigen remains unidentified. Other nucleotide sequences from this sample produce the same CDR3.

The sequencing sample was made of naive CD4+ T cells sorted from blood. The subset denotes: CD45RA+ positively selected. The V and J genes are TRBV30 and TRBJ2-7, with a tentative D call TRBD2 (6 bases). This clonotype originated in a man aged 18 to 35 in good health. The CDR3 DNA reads TGTGCCTGGAGGGAGGGCTCCTACGAGCAGTACTTC. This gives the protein CAWREGSYEQYF.